This TCR beta chain is from a study of T cell responses to AZD1222 COVID-19 vaccine. Trimming stripped 5 bases from V and 3 bases from J, with 4 bases between. The CDR3 length is 10 residues. The germline CDR1 and CDR2 sequences are DFQATT and SNEGSKA (reference sequence). Study conclusions and caveats: Clonal diversity was possibly underestimated, and the donors were mostly white British, with more females. In all cases, repertoires were sampled only after the peak T cell response.

Only in-frame clones appear in the TCRdb table, and some are missing; sequencing was by immunoSEQ multiplex PCR. The sample holds approximately 93,000 clones, approximately 89% seen once. This clone was seen just once. Its cognate antigen is unknown. The chain recombines TRBV20-1 with TRBJ2-5; D is unclear. The TCR comes from an adult who received the AZD1222 COVID-19 vaccine. Sequenced material: peripheral blood, taken 28 days after the second AZD1222 dose. This CDR3 is CSALKETQYF. In nucleotides, the CDR3 is TGCAGTGCTCTGAAAGAGACCCAGTACTTC.